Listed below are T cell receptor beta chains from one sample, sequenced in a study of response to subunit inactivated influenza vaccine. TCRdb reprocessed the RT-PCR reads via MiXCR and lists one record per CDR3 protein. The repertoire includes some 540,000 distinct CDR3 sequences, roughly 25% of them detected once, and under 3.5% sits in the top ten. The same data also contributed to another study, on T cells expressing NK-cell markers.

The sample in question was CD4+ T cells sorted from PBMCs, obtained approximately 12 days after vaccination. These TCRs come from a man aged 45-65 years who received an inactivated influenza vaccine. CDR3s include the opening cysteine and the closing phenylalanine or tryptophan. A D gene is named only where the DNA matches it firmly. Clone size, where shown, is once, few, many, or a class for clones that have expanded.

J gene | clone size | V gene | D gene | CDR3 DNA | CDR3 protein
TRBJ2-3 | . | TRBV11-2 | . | TGTGCCAGCAGCTCCTTTGCGTTGGGACTGGGCTTAATGGGCACAGATACGCAGTATTTT | CASSSFALGLGLMGTDTQYF
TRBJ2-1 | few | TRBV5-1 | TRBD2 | TGCGCCAGCAGCTCGGACGGGACTAGGGGGTTTGGCGAGCAGTTCTTC | CASSSDGTRGFGEQFF
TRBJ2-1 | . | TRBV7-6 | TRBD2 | TGTGCCAGCAGCTTAGGGCTTAGGGCTAGCGGGAGGGAAGAGCAGTTCTTC | CASSLGLRASGREEQFF
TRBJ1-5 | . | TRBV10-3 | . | TGTGCCATCAGTGAGGGGGTCCAGCCCCAGCATTTT | CAISEGVQPQHF
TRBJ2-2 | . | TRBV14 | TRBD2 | TGTGCCAGCAGCCAAGGAGGGGCGCTAGCGGTGACCGGGGAGCTGTTTTTT | CASSQGGALAVTGELFF
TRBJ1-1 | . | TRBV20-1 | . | TGCAGTGCTAGTTTGATTGAAGCTTTCTTT | CSASLIEAFF
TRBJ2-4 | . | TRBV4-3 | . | TGCGCCAGCAGCCAAGGCCCCGAGGGTGTGAACATTCAGTACTTC | CASSQGPEGVNIQYF
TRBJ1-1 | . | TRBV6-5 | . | TGTGCCAGCAGTTCCAACGGTCGTGCTGAAGCTTTCTTT | CASSSNGRAEAFF
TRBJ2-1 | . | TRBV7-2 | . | TGTGCCAGCAGTACAAGAGGGGGTAGTGAGCAGTTCTTC | CASSTRGGSEQFF
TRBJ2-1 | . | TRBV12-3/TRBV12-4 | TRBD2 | TGTGCCAGCAGTTTTCGGTTAGCGGGGGGCAATGAGCAGTTCTTC | CASSFRLAGGNEQFF
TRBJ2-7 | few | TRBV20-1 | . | TGCAGTGCTAGAGCGTGGAACGGCTACGAGCAGTACTTC | CSARAWNGYEQYF
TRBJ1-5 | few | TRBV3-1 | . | TGTGCCAGCAGCCAAGGATTTCAGCCCCAGCATTTT | CASSQGFQPQHF
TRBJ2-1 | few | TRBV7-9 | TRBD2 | TGTGCCAGCAGTCCTTGGACTAGAATCGGCAATGAGCAGTTCTTC | CASSPWTRIGNEQFF